These T cell receptor beta chains were read from a single sample in a study of T cell responses to AZD1222 COVID-19 vaccine. TCRdb's copy holds only in-frame clones and misses some; the assay was immunoSEQ multiplex PCR. The sample gives some 110,000 clones, 75% to 90% of which show up once; about 7.1% is in the top ten. Sample: peripheral blood, taken 28 days after the second AZD1222 dose. The receptor source for this set is an adult who received the AZD1222 COVID-19 vaccine. The CDR3 runs from the conserved cysteine through the conserved F or W. The order of the fields is CDR3 DNA, CDR3 protein, J gene, V gene, D gene, clone size, CDR3 length. The D gene is left open where the match is weak. Where a row states a size, it is once, few, many or the class of an expanded clone; other rows omit it.

CDR3nt: TGTGCCAGCTCACCGGGACAGTTCTACGAGCAGTACTTC
CDR3aa: CASSPGQFYEQYF
j_gene: TRBJ2-7
v_gene: TRBV18
d_gene: TRBD1
abundance: NA
len: 13

CDR3nt: TGTGCCAGCAGCTTAGCGGCCACAGATACGCAGTATTTT
CDR3aa: CASSLAATDTQYF
j_gene: TRBJ2-3
v_gene: TRBV13
d_gene: NA
abundance: NA
len: 13

CDR3nt: TGTGCCAGCAGTCGAGCGGGGGTGAACGAGCAGTACTTC
CDR3aa: CASSRAGVNEQYF
j_gene: TRBJ2-7
v_gene: TRBV6-5
d_gene: TRBD2
abundance: few
len: 13

CDR3nt: TGCGCCAGCAGCGTTGGGGCGGAGGCCCAGTACTTC
CDR3aa: CASSVGAEAQYF
j_gene: TRBJ2-5
v_gene: TRBV5-1
d_gene: NA
abundance: NA
len: 12

CDR3nt: TGCGCCAGCAGCTTGCGTCTAGCGGGGGGGCGGACAGATACGCAGTATTTT
CDR3aa: CASSLRLAGGRTDTQYF
j_gene: TRBJ2-3
v_gene: TRBV5-1
d_gene: TRBD2
abundance: NA
len: 17

CDR3nt: TGTGCCAGCAGCTCCCGGTGGAACACTGAAGCTTTCTTT
CDR3aa: CASSSRWNTEAFF
j_gene: TRBJ1-1
v_gene: TRBV7-2
d_gene: NA
abundance: NA
len: 13

CDR3nt: TGTGCCAGCAGAATCGCGGTCTCCTACAATGAGCAGTTCTTC
CDR3aa: CASRIAVSYNEQFF
j_gene: TRBJ2-1
v_gene: TRBV27
d_gene: NA
abundance: NA
len: 14

CDR3nt: TGTGCCAGCAGTTACTCGGGGGGACCCCAAGAGACCCAGTACTTC
CDR3aa: CASSYSGGPQETQYF
j_gene: TRBJ2-5
v_gene: TRBV6-5
d_gene: NA
abundance: NA
len: 15

CDR3nt: TGTGCCAGTAGTATAGGGCTGGCAGCATATGGCTACACCTTC
CDR3aa: CASSIGLAAYGYTF
j_gene: TRBJ1-2
v_gene: TRBV19
d_gene: NA
abundance: NA
len: 14

CDR3nt: TGTGCCAGCAGCCGACGGGGACATCTGAACACCGGGGAGCTGTTTTTT
CDR3aa: CASSRRGHLNTGELFF
j_gene: TRBJ2-2
v_gene: TRBV7-8
d_gene: NA
abundance: NA
len: 16

CDR3nt: TGCGCCAGCAGCCAAGAGGCCACCCCCTACTATGGCTACACCTTC
CDR3aa: CASSQEATPYYGYTF
j_gene: TRBJ1-2
v_gene: TRBV4-1
d_gene: NA
abundance: NA
len: 15

CDR3nt: TGTGCCAGCAGCCGTCAGGGCGGTGAAGCTTTCTTT
CDR3aa: CASSRQGGEAFF
j_gene: TRBJ1-1
v_gene: TRBV12-3/TRBV12-4
d_gene: NA
abundance: NA
len: 12

CDR3nt: TGCGCCAGCAGCCAAGAAGGTAACAGGGGGCAGCCCCAGCATTTT
CDR3aa: CASSQEGNRGQPQHF
j_gene: TRBJ1-5
v_gene: TRBV4-1
d_gene: TRBD1
abundance: NA
len: 15

CDR3nt: TGCGCCAGCAGCGCCGGACAGGGGGCGAGTTTTGGCACTGAAGCTTTCTTT
CDR3aa: CASSAGQGASFGTEAFF
j_gene: TRBJ1-1
v_gene: TRBV5-1
d_gene: TRBD1
abundance: few
len: 17

CDR3nt: TGTGCCAGCAGCCCTGGCGGGACAGATAGTAACTATGGCTACACCTTC
CDR3aa: CASSPGGTDSNYGYTF
j_gene: TRBJ1-2
v_gene: TRBV11-3
d_gene: TRBD1
abundance: NA
len: 16

CDR3nt: TGCGCCAGCAGCTTGGAGGATTTGGCTAGCACAGATACGCAGTATTTT
CDR3aa: CASSLEDLASTDTQYF
j_gene: TRBJ2-3
v_gene: TRBV5-1
d_gene: NA
abundance: once
len: 16

CDR3nt: TGTGCCAGCATGGGGCTAGCGGGGGGTACGCAGTATTTT
CDR3aa: CASMGLAGGTQYF
j_gene: TRBJ2-3
v_gene: TRBV2
d_gene: TRBD2
abundance: NA
len: 13

CDR3nt: TGTGCCAGCAGTTTATACCCAGGGGGGTTCGACGAGCAGTACTTC
CDR3aa: CASSLYPGGFDEQYF
j_gene: TRBJ2-7
v_gene: TRBV27
d_gene: NA
abundance: NA
len: 15

CDR3nt: TGTGCCAGTAGGGGTGACGGTGATACGCAGTATTTT
CDR3aa: CASRGDGDTQYF
j_gene: TRBJ2-3
v_gene: TRBV19
d_gene: NA
abundance: once
len: 12

CDR3nt: TGTGCCAGCAGCTTGTCGAATCCGGGACTAGGAGAGACCCAGTACTTC
CDR3aa: CASSLSNPGLGETQYF
j_gene: TRBJ2-5
v_gene: TRBV5-4
d_gene: TRBD2
abundance: NA
len: 16

CDR3nt: TGTGCCAGCTCGGATCCGGGACAGAGTATTAGCAATCAGCCCCAGCATTTT
CDR3aa: CASSDPGQSISNQPQHF
j_gene: TRBJ1-5
v_gene: TRBV18
d_gene: TRBD1
abundance: NA
len: 17

CDR3nt: TGTGCCAGCTCCCGGGGGACAGGGGACTACGAGCAGTACTTC
CDR3aa: CASSRGTGDYEQYF
j_gene: TRBJ2-7
v_gene: TRBV18
d_gene: TRBD1
abundance: NA
len: 14

CDR3nt: TGTGCCAGCGCAGACAGGGCCAATGAGCAGTTCTTC
CDR3aa: CASADRANEQFF
j_gene: TRBJ2-1
v_gene: TRBV9
d_gene: TRBD1
abundance: NA
len: 12

CDR3nt: TGTGCCAGTAGTCTGCAGGGGGCCATATATTTT
CDR3aa: CASSLQGAIYF
j_gene: TRBJ1-3
v_gene: TRBV19
d_gene: TRBD1
abundance: once
len: 11

CDR3nt: TGTGCCAGCAGCCAAGATCAGGGATGGGCTTATGGCTACACCTTC
CDR3aa: CASSQDQGWAYGYTF
j_gene: TRBJ1-2
v_gene: TRBV3-1/TRBV3-2
d_gene: NA
abundance: NA
len: 15

CDR3nt: TGTGCCAGGACGGAGGGGCTTGGGGCTGAAGCTTTCTTT
CDR3aa: CARTEGLGAEAFF
j_gene: TRBJ1-1
v_gene: TRBV5-8
d_gene: NA
abundance: NA
len: 13

CDR3nt: TGTGCCAGTAGTATTGAGACAGGGCCGGGCGGCTACACCTTC
CDR3aa: CASSIETGPGGYTF
j_gene: TRBJ1-2
v_gene: TRBV19
d_gene: TRBD1
abundance: NA
len: 14

CDR3nt: TGTGCCAGCAGCCAAGGGAGGGGCGGGAATGAAAAACTGTTTTTT
CDR3aa: CASSQGRGGNEKLFF
j_gene: TRBJ1-4
v_gene: TRBV3-1/TRBV3-2
d_gene: NA
abundance: NA
len: 15

CDR3nt: TGTGCCAGCAGCTTAGCGGGGGAAAGTCAGCCCCAGCATTTT
CDR3aa: CASSLAGESQPQHF
j_gene: TRBJ1-5
v_gene: TRBV7-8
d_gene: NA
abundance: NA
len: 14

CDR3nt: TGTGCCAGTAGTAGGAGGGGACAGGGTGGAAACACCATATATTTT
CDR3aa: CASSRRGQGGNTIYF
j_gene: TRBJ1-3
v_gene: TRBV19
d_gene: TRBD1
abundance: NA
len: 15

CDR3nt: TGTGCCAGCAGCTTACCATACCAAGAGACCCAGTACTTC
CDR3aa: CASSLPYQETQYF
j_gene: TRBJ2-5
v_gene: TRBV11-2
d_gene: NA
abundance: NA
len: 13

CDR3nt: TGTGCCAGCTCACCACCTTCCACAGATACGCAGTATTTT
CDR3aa: CASSPPSTDTQYF
j_gene: TRBJ2-3
v_gene: TRBV18
d_gene: NA
abundance: NA
len: 13

CDR3nt: TGCAGCGTCGCCTCGATCGGGGTAGAGCAGTTCTTC
CDR3aa: CSVASIGVEQFF
j_gene: TRBJ2-1
v_gene: TRBV29-1
d_gene: NA
abundance: few
len: 12

CDR3nt: TGTGCCAGCAGCTTGCAAACGGCGGACACTGAAGCTTTCTTT
CDR3aa: CASSLQTADTEAFF
j_gene: TRBJ1-1
v_gene: TRBV5-4
d_gene: NA
abundance: few
len: 14

CDR3nt: TGTGCCAGCAGTCGAGTGGACGCTGGAAACACCATATATTTT
CDR3aa: CASSRVDAGNTIYF
j_gene: TRBJ1-3
v_gene: TRBV25-1
d_gene: NA
abundance: NA
len: 14

CDR3nt: TGTGCCAGCAGCTTGTCGGGACAGGGGAGAATCACTGAAGCTTTCTTT
CDR3aa: CASSLSGQGRITEAFF
j_gene: TRBJ1-1
v_gene: TRBV5-4
d_gene: TRBD1
abundance: NA
len: 16

CDR3nt: TGCGCCAGCAGCCAAGAAGACAGGGGAAATTCACCCCTCCACTTT
CDR3aa: CASSQEDRGNSPLHF
j_gene: TRBJ1-6
v_gene: TRBV4-1
d_gene: TRBD1
abundance: NA
len: 15

CDR3nt: TGTGCCAGCAAAGGACAGGGGGAGGGCGGGGAGCTGTTTTTT
CDR3aa: CASKGQGEGGELFF
j_gene: TRBJ2-2
v_gene: TRBV3-1/TRBV3-2
d_gene: TRBD1
abundance: NA
len: 14

CDR3nt: TGTGCCAGCAGCCAAGACCTGGGTTACGAGCAGTACTTC
CDR3aa: CASSQDLGYEQYF
j_gene: TRBJ2-7
v_gene: TRBV14
d_gene: NA
abundance: NA
len: 13

CDR3nt: TGTGCCAGTAGGGCGATGGGACAGGGCACAGATACGCAGTATTTT
CDR3aa: CASRAMGQGTDTQYF
j_gene: TRBJ2-3
v_gene: TRBV19
d_gene: TRBD1
abundance: NA
len: 15

CDR3nt: TGTGCCAGCAGCCAATCGAAGGGACAGGGGGCAGATACGCAGTATTTT
CDR3aa: CASSQSKGQGADTQYF
j_gene: TRBJ2-3
v_gene: TRBV4-2
d_gene: TRBD1
abundance: NA
len: 16

CDR3nt: TGTGCCAGCAGCGTAGGAACTAGCGGGAGGATAACAGATACGCAGTATTTT
CDR3aa: CASSVGTSGRITDTQYF
j_gene: TRBJ2-3
v_gene: TRBV9
d_gene: TRBD2
abundance: NA
len: 17

CDR3nt: TGTGCCAGCAGCAAAGACCCTTCTGGACTAGCGGGAGGGGACACAGATACGCAGTATTTT
CDR3aa: CASSKDPSGLAGGDTDTQYF
j_gene: TRBJ2-3
v_gene: TRBV21-1
d_gene: NA
abundance: NA
len: 20

CDR3nt: TGTGCCAGCAGCGTCCAGGCCGGGACTAGTAGCACAGATACGCAGTATTTT
CDR3aa: CASSVQAGTSSTDTQYF
j_gene: TRBJ2-3
v_gene: TRBV9
d_gene: TRBD2
abundance: NA
len: 17

CDR3nt: TGTGCCAGCAGCCCCGGGGCCAACGTCCTGACTTTC
CDR3aa: CASSPGANVLTF
j_gene: TRBJ2-6
v_gene: TRBV9
d_gene: NA
abundance: NA
len: 12

CDR3nt: TGTGCCAGCAGCTTAGAAGGGACACCGAACACCGGGGAGCTGTTTTTT
CDR3aa: CASSLEGTPNTGELFF
j_gene: TRBJ2-2
v_gene: TRBV7-9
d_gene: NA
abundance: NA
len: 16

CDR3nt: TGTGCCAGTAGTATTTCCGCACAGACCAAAGAGACCCAGTACTTC
CDR3aa: CASSISAQTKETQYF
j_gene: TRBJ2-5
v_gene: TRBV19
d_gene: NA
abundance: NA
len: 15

CDR3nt: TGTGCCAGCAGCCACCGGGACAGGGTTAATGAAAAACTGTTTTTT
CDR3aa: CASSHRDRVNEKLFF
j_gene: TRBJ1-4
v_gene: TRBV7-9
d_gene: TRBD1
abundance: NA
len: 15

CDR3nt: TGTGCCAGCAGCTTAGAGGGGGAAGCTACTGAAGCTTTCTTT
CDR3aa: CASSLEGEATEAFF
j_gene: TRBJ1-1
v_gene: TRBV7-2
d_gene: NA
abundance: NA
len: 14